This entry lists 8 T cell receptor beta chains sequenced from one sample in a study of blood T cell repertoires in COVID-19. Sequencing used immunoSEQ multiplex PCR; TCRdb keeps in-frame clones, though not all of them. This sample has approximately 170,000 clones, with around 90% found just once. The sample was peripheral blood. The receptor source for this set is a man in his 60s with acute or convalescent COVID-19.

This clone was counted a few times. V gene TRBV5-5 combines with J gene TRBJ2-7, with D perhaps matching TRBD2 (5 bases). The V and J ends lost 5 bases and 0 bases respectively, with 12 bases between them. The CDR3 is 14 amino acids. Per germline, CDR1 SGHKS and CDR2 YYEKEE (reference sequence). This CDR3 is CASRSDYLSYEQYF. CDR3 in DNA: TGTGCCAGCAGATCAGACTACCTCTCCTACGAGCAGTACTTC.

This clone was found a few times. The genes are TRBV5-5 and TRBJ2-2; TRBD2 matches 7 bases. Germline V lookup: CDR1 SGHKS, CDR2 YYEKEE (reference sequence). The CDR3 loop spans 13 amino acids. V shed 2 bases and J 6 bases; nucleotides not matched to a gene: 1. The CDR3 here is CASSFTSAGELFF. The DNA of the CDR3 is TGTGCCAGCAGCTTCACTAGCGCCGGGGAGCTGTTTTTT.

V and J are TRBV6-2 or TRBV6-3 and TRBJ1-1, with TRBD1 identical over 11 bases. Germline V CDR1 and CDR2: MNHEY, SVGEGT. This CDR3 has 15 amino acids. J lost 4 bases, V lost 5 bases, and 6 bases had no gene match. The CDR3 DNA reads TGTGCCAGCAGTCATGGACAGGGGGCGGTCACTGAAGCTTTCTTT. It is translated as CASSHGQGAVTEAFF.

CDR3 coding DNA: TGTGCCATCAGTACGGGACTAGCGGGAGGGCCGGGGGAGACCCAGTACTTC. The encoded protein is CAISTGLAGGPGETQYF. The chain combines TRBV10-3 with TRBJ2-5; TRBD2 agrees at 16 bases. CDR3 length: 17 amino acids. Germline CDR1 ENHRY, CDR2 SYGVKD. Trimming at V came to 5 bases and at J to 5 bases, leaving 8 bases not matched to a gene.

The rearrangement joins TRBV19 to TRBJ2-2, with a tentative D call TRBD2 (7 bases). CDR1 LNHDA and CDR2 SQIVND come from the germline V gene (reference sequence). V lost 1 base and J lost 3, with 12 bases in between. The CDR3 spans 16 residues. The CDR3 DNA reads as TGTGCCAGTAGTATAGGGCGGGGGCCGTACACCGGGGAGCTGTTTTTT. It translates to CASSIGRGPYTGELFF. Combining the CDR3 with reference TRBV19 and TRBJ2-2 gives the whole variable domain DGGITQSPKYLFRKEGQNVTLSCEQNLNHDAMYWYRQDPGQGLRLIYYSQIVNDFQKGDIAEGYSVSREKKESFPLTVTSAQKNPTAFYLCASSIGRGPYTGELFFGEGSRLTVL.

The chain carries TRBV11-1 and TRBJ1-1; a possible D gene is TRBD1 (6 bases). V was shortened by 8 bases and J by 3 bases, with 16 bases between the two germline ends. Germline V lookup: CDR1 SGHAT, CDR2 FQDESV (reference sequence). The CDR3 runs 14 residues. CDR3 protein: CASQRDNPHTEAFF. CDR3 coding DNA: TGTGCCAGCCAGAGGGACAATCCGCACACTGAAGCTTTCTTT.

This clone was recorded only once. The rearrangement joins TRBV7-3 to TRBJ2-1; TRBD2 agrees at 10 bases. Trimming cost V 0 bases and J 7 bases; bases outside gene matches: 3. In germline, CDR1 is SGHTA, CDR2 FQGTGA. This CDR3 spans 15 amino acids. The CDR3 sequence is CASSLTSSGSNEQFF. The CDR3 DNA reads TGTGCCAGCAGCTTAACGTCTAGCGGGAGTAATGAGCAGTTCTTC.

In DNA form, the CDR3 reads TGTGCCAGCAGCTTGGTGGCAGGGGGAAGCGGCTACACCTTC. Residues: CASSLVAGGSGYTF. V and J are TRBV5-4 and TRBJ1-2, with 7 nucleotides matching TRBD1. The trim removed 0 bases at V and 8 bases at J, leaving 7 bases unmatched. CDR3 length equals 14 residues. Germline CDR1 reads SGHNT; CDR2 reads YYREEE (reference sequence).